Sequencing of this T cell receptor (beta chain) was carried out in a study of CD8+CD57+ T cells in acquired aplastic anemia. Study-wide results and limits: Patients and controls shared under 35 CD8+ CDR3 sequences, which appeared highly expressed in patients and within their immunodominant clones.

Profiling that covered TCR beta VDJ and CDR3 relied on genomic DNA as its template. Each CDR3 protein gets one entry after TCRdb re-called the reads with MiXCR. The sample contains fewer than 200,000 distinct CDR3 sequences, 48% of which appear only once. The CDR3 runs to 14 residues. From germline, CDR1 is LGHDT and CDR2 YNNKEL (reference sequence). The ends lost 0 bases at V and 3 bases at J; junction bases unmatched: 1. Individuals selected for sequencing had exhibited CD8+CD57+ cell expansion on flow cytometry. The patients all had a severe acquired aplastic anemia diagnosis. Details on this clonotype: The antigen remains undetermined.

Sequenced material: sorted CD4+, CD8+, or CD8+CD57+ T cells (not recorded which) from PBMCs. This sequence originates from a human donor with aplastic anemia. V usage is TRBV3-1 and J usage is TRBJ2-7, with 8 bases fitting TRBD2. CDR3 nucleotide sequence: TGTGCCAGCAGCCAAGACAGCGGGAGCTACGAGCAGTACTTC. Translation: CASSQDSGSYEQYF.